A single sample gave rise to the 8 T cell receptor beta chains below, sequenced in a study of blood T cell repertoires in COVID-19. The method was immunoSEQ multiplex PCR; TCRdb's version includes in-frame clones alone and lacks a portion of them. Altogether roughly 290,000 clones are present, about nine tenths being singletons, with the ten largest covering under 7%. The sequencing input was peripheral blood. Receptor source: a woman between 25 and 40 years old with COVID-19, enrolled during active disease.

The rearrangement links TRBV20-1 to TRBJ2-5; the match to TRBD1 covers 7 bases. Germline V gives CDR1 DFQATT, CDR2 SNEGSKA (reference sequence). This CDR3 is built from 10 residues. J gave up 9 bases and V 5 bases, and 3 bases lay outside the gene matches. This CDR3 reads CSAVDRAQYF. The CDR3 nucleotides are TGCAGTGCTGTCGACAGGGCCCAGTACTTC.

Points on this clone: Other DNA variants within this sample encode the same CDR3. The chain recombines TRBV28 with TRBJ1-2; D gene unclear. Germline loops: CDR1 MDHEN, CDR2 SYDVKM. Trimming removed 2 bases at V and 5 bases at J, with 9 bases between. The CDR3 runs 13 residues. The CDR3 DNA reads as TGTGCCAGCAGTTTAGGAGGAAATTATGGCTACACCTTC. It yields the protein CASSLGGNYGYTF.

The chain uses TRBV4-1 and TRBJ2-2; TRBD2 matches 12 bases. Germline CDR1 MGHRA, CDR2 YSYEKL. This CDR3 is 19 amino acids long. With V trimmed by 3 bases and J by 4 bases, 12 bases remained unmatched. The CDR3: CASSQLRLAGEEGTGELFF. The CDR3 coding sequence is TGCGCCAGCAGCCAGTTGAGACTAGCGGGAGAAGAGGGCACCGGGGAGCTGTTTTTT.

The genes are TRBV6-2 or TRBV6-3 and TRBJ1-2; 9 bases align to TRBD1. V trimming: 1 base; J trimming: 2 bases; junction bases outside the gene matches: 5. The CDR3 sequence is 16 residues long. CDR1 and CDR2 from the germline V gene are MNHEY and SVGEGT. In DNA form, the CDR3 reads TGTGCCAGCAGTTACTGGCCGGGACAGGGAAACTATGGCTACACCTTC. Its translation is CASSYWPGQGNYGYTF.

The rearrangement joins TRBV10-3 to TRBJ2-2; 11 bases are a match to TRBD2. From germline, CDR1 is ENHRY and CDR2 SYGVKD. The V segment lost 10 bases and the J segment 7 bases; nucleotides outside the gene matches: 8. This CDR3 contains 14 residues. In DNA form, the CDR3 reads TGTGCCAGCTCGGGACTAGCGGACGGCGGGGAGCTGTTTTTT. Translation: CASSGLADGGELFF.

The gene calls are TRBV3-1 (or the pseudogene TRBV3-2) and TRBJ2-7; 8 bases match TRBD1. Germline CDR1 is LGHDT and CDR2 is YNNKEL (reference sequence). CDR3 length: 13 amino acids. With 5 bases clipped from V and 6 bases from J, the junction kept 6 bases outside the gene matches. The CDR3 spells CASSSRDRGEQYF. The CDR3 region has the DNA TGTGCCAGCAGCTCACGCGACAGGGGCGAGCAGTACTTC.

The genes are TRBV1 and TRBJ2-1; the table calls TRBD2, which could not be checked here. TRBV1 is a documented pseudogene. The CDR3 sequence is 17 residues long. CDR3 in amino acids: CTSSQPSSGRAEDEQFF. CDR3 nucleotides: TGCACCAGCAGCCAACCCAGTAGCGGGAGGGCCGAAGATGAGCAGTTCTTC.

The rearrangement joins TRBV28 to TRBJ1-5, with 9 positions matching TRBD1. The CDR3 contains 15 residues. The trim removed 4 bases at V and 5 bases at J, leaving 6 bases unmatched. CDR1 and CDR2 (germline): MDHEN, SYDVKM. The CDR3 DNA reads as TGTGCCAGCAGTTCCCGGGACAGGGTGCATCAGCCCCAGCATTTT. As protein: CASSSRDRVHQPQHF.